These 17 T cell receptor beta chains were all obtained from the same sample, sequenced in a study of human versus mouse CDR3 diversity and MHC coevolution (TCRdb year 2017). The library came from the immunoSEQ multiplex PCR assay. In TCRdb, the immuneACCESS table is reduced to in-frame sequences with V and J assigned. These tables do not hold every clone; where another copy was compared, an unresolved V gene accounts for under half, and the others remain unexplained. In all, the sample holds 86,000 or so clones, and 90% to 95% of those were seen once. Of the sample, about 1.5% is held by the ten largest clones. Material for sequencing was naive CD4+ T cells from blood. Read against the paper, the sample's cell subset or site label means: CD45RO-negative CD62L-positive naive CD4 T cells. The receptors stem from a person between 25 and 70 years old in good health.

The table lists this clone with a count of one. V usage is TRBV9 and J usage is TRBJ1-1; 8 nucleotides agree with TRBD1. The germline CDR1 and CDR2 sequences are SGDLS and YYNGEE. The trim removed 3 bases at V and 4 bases at J, leaving 8 bases unmatched. The CDR3 totals 15 residues. The CDR3 region has the DNA TGTGCCAGCAGCGCTTACCAGGGGGCTGGCACTGAAGCTTTCTTT. Protein sequence: CASSAYQGAGTEAFF. The full variable domain, completed using reference TRBV9 and TRBJ1-1, is DSGVTQTPKHLITATGQRVTLRCSPRSGDLSVYWYQQSLDQGLQFLIQYYNGEERAKGNILERFSAQQFPDLHSELNLSSLELGDSALYFCASSAYQGAGTEAFFGQGTRLTVV.

The chain couples TRBV7-3 to TRBJ1-1; D perhaps matches TRBD1 (5 bases). The V gene lost 6 bases and the J gene lost 0 bases, with 14 bases spanning the gap. Germline loops: CDR1 SGHTA, CDR2 FQGTGA. CDR3 size: 15 residues. The CDR3 DNA sequence: TGTGCCAGCAGTCTTATGGCAGGGATGAACACTGAAGCTTTCTTT. Translating gives CASSLMAGMNTEAFF.

This clone was detected once. The CDR3 protein is CASSQSRGIRNTEAFF. The CDR3 DNA follows: TGCGCCAGCAGTCAATCCCGGGGAATTCGGAACACTGAAGCTTTCTTT. This chain joins TRBV23-1 and TRBJ1-1; D not resolved. TRBV23-1 is given ORF status, its function remaining uncertain. This CDR3 is 16 amino acids long. V gave up 0 bases and J gave up 1 base, with 12 bases separating them.

The rearrangement links TRBV2 to TRBJ2-2, with TRBD1 matching over 7 bases. CDR3 size: 14 residues. Germline V gives CDR1 SNHLY, CDR2 FYNNEI. Losses at the gene ends were 8 bases for V and 0 bases for J; bases not matched to a gene: 3. The CDR3 DNA follows: TGTGCCAGCGTTGGGACAGCGAACACCGGGGAGCTGTTTTTT. Protein sequence: CASVGTANTGELFF.

The V gene is TRBV28, the J gene TRBJ1-1; D is possibly TRBD1 (5 bases). In germline, CDR1 is MDHEN, CDR2 SYDVKM. With 6 bases removed from V and 5 bases from J, the gap between germline ends came to 19 bases. CDR3 length: 15 amino acids. The CDR3 DNA reads TGTGCCAGCAGGCCCCTGGGGGGGGGTAGAACTGAAGCTTTCTTT. Residues: CASRPLGGGRTEAFF.

CDR3 region: CASSPGTGGYGYTF. DNA for the CDR3: TGTGCCAGCAGTCCCGGGACAGGGGGCTATGGCTACACCTTC. The chain carries TRBV11-1 and TRBJ1-2, with 11 bases aligning to TRBD1. From germline, CDR1 is SGHAT and CDR2 FQDESV (reference sequence). This CDR3 is 14 amino acids long. V gave up 6 bases and J gave up 4 bases; unmatched junction bases: 4.

This sequence joins TRBV28 and TRBJ2-7; perhaps TRBD1 as D (5 bases). Germline V gene data show CDR1 as MDHEN and CDR2 as SYDVKM. CDR3 size: 15 residues. V dropped 5 bases and J dropped 2 bases, with 16 bases sitting between them. The CDR3 loop reads CASSLNPPQAYEQYF. The CDR3 nucleotides are TGTGCCAGCAGTCTAAATCCACCACAGGCCTACGAGCAGTACTTC.

The chain combines TRBV7-2 with TRBJ1-2, with a tentative D call TRBD1 (5 bases). The ends were cut back, 3 bases at V and 2 bases at J, with 13 bases in the middle. The V gene's germline CDR1 is SGHTA and CDR2 FQGNSA. The CDR3 length is 15 residues. The CDR3 spells CASSFADRSNYGYTF. The DNA of the CDR3 is TGTGCCAGCAGCTTCGCCGACAGATCAAACTATGGCTACACCTTC.

This sequence joins TRBV19 and TRBJ2-5; a possible D gene is TRBD1 (5 bases). The CDR3 extends over 13 amino acids. V dropped 1 base and J dropped 3 bases, with 6 bases sitting between them. Germline CDR1 is LNHDA and CDR2 is SQIVND (reference sequence). CDR3 sequence: CASSIAGKETQYF. The CDR3 DNA reads as TGTGCCAGTAGTATAGCAGGGAAAGAGACCCAGTACTTC. The variable domain in full, with the rest retrieved from reference TRBV19 and TRBJ2-5, is DGGITQSPKYLFRKEGQNVTLSCEQNLNHDAMYWYRQDPGQGLRLIYYSQIVNDFQKGDIAEGYSVSREKKESFPLTVTSAQKNPTAFYLCASSIAGKETQYFGPGTRLLVL.

The chain links TRBV5-1 to TRBJ2-3, with TRBD2 matching 10 bases. The CDR3 is 15 residues long. CDR1 is SGHRS and CDR2 is YFSETQ in the germline V gene. V was pared by 0 bases and J by 5 bases, with 3 bases of the junction left unmatched. For the CDR3, the DNA is TGCGCCAGCAGCTTGGGGCTAGCGGGGGTAGATACGCAGTATTTT. The encoded protein is CASSLGLAGVDTQYF.

This rearrangement joins TRBV7-3 to TRBJ2-1, with D possibly TRBD1 on 5 matching bases. Germline CDR1 is SGHTA and CDR2 is FQGTGA. CDR3 length: 12 amino acids. V lost 3 bases and J lost 10, with 10 bases in between. In DNA, the CDR3 is TGTGCCAGCAGCTTGGGAAGGGGCGAGCAGTTCTTC. This translates into CASSLGRGEQFF.

The CDR3, as DNA: TGTGCCAGCAGCGTGATTGCAGGGGGCGCTGGCGATACGCAGTATTTT. Encoded protein: CASSVIAGGAGDTQYF. The rearrangement uses TRBV7-6 and TRBJ2-3, with TRBD1 matching over 8 bases. Unmatched junction bases numbered 13, after V lost 5 bases and J lost 6 bases. Germline-derived CDR1 and CDR2 are SGHVS and FNYEAQ. The CDR3 is 16 amino acids.

This chain links TRBV30 with TRBJ1-6, with TRBD1 identical over 8 bases. J was trimmed by 3 bases and V by 2 bases; bases with no gene match: 3. Per germline, CDR1 GTSNPN and CDR2 SVGIG (reference sequence). The CDR3 runs to 15 residues. The CDR3 nucleotides read TGTGCCTGGAGTCCAGGACAGGGCTATAATTCACCCCTCCACTTT. Translated: CAWSPGQGYNSPLHF.

This clone appeared once. The rearrangement joins TRBV5-1 to TRBJ2-2, with D possibly matching TRBD2 (5 bases). Trimming shortened V by 1 base and J by 5 bases, and 15 bases separated the two germline ends. The CDR3 is made up of 16 amino acids. In germline, CDR1 is SGHRS, CDR2 YFSETQ. The CDR3 region has the DNA TGCGCCAGCAGCTTGCTCCGCGGCCGGGGAACCGGGGAGCTGTTTTTT. It codes for CASSLLRGRGTGELFF.

In DNA, the CDR3 is TGTGCCAGCAGCTTAGACAGCTATAATTCACCCCTCCACTTT. Translating gives CASSLDSYNSPLHF. The chain couples TRBV7-2 to TRBJ1-6; D gene uncertain. The CDR3 sequence is 14 residues long. Germline CDR1 and CDR2: SGHTA and FQGNSA. The V and J ends lost 1 base and 3 bases respectively, with 4 bases between them.

Details on this clone: The junction departs from the called germline gene at one end, perhaps through a read error. This rearrangement joins TRBV11-2 to TRBJ2-1; weak D call: TRBD2 (5 bases). Germline-derived CDR1 and CDR2 are SGHAT and FQNNGV. The CDR3 is 15 residues long. The CDR3 DNA follows: TGTGCCAGCAGCCCCGTGTCGGGGTTCTACAATGGGCAGTTCTTC. This sequence encodes CASSPVSGFYNGQFF.

CDR3 sequence reads: CASSLAAGGRKSNEQFF. CDR3 coding DNA: TGTGCCAGCAGCTTAGCAGCGGGAGGACGAAAATCCAATGAGCAGTTCTTC. The gene calls are TRBV7-2 and TRBJ2-1, with 9 bases identical to TRBD2. Germline-derived CDR1 and CDR2 are SGHTA and FQGNSA. The CDR3 spans 17 residues. V lost 0 bases, J lost 6 bases, and 9 bases stayed unmatched.